This is a list of T cell receptor beta chains from one sample in a study of cytomegalovirus exposure and HLA in healthy donors. Using immunoSEQ multiplex PCR, the repertoire was profiled, and TCRdb retains in-frame clones only, with some absent. The sample lists 80,000 to 100,000 clones, approximately 71% seen once, with approximately 15% in the top ten. The sample comprised PBMCs. Receptor source: a woman aged 18-29 years in good health and CMV-seropositive. The CDR3 runs from the conserved cysteine through the conserved F or W. A clone size is listed for some rows: how often the clone was seen (once, few, many), or a class if it is expanded.

16 | TRBJ2-7 | TRBV27 | few | CASRTGTGGKLYEQYF
17 | TRBJ1-5 | TRBV7-2 | NA | CASSLVSSDRYNQPQHF
17 | TRBJ2-2 | TRBV4-3 | NA | CASSQEGQGTGTGELFF
15 | TRBJ2-1 | TRBV4-1 | NA | CASSQDKAGKNEQFF
16 | TRBJ2-3 | TRBV9 | NA | CASGGSSGGFRDTQYF
15 | TRBJ2-1 | TRBV19 | NA | CASSRGGSSYNEQFF
12 | TRBJ1-1 | TRBV13 | once | CASSLTRFTAFF
12 | TRBJ1-4 | TRBV7-2 | NA | CASSRVNEKLFF
15 | TRBJ2-2 | TRBV4-3 | NA | CASSRQGRNTGELFF
13 | TRBJ1-5 | TRBV2 | once | CASIGDNHQPQHF
17 | TRBJ2-1 | TRBV10-3 | few | CAISESGLAGAMNEQFF